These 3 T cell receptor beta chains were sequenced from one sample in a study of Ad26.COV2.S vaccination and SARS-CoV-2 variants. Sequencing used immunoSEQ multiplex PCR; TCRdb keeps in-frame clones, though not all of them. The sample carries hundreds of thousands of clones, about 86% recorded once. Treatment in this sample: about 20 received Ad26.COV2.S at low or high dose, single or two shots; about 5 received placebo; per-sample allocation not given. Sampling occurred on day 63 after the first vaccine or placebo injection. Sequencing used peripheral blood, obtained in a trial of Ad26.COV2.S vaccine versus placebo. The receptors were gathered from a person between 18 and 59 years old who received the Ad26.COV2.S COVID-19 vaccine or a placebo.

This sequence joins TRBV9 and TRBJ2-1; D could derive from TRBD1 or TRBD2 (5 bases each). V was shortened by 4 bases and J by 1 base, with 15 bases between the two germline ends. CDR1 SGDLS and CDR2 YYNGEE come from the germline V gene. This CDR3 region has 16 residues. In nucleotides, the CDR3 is TGTGCCAGCAGCACCACCGGGACCCGGTCCTACAATGAGCAGTTCTTC. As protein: CASSTTGTRSYNEQFF.

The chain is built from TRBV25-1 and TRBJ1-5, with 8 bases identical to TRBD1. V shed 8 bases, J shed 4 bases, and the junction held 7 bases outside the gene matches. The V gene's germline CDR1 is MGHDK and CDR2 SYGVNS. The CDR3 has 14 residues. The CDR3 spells CASRQGSGNQPQHF. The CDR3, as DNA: TGTGCCAGCCGACAGGGGTCGGGGAATCAGCCCCAGCATTTT. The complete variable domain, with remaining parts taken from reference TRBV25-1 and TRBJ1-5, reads EADIYQTPRYLVIGTGKKITLECSQTMGHDKMYWYQQDPGMELHLIHYSYGVNSTEKGDLSSESTVSRIRTEHFPLTLESARPSHTSQYLCASRQGSGNQPQHFGDGTRLSIL.

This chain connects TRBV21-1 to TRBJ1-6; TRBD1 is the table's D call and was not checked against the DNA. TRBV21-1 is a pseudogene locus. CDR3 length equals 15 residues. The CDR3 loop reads CASSDTGDRGSPLHF. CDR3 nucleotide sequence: TGTGCCAGCAGCGATACAGGGGACAGGGGTTCACCCCTCCACTTT.